The clone carrying this TCR beta chain was seen only a few times. The data derive from a study of patients and donors after allogeneic stem cell transplantation. MiXCR, run by TCRdb on the RT-PCR reads, gives a single entry per CDR3 protein. In the table there are 920,000 or so distinct CDR3 sequences, 18% of which are singletons. CDR3 length: 20 amino acids. V trimming: 0 bases; J trimming: 1 base; junction bases outside the gene matches: 14. The receptor's source is a human donor who was either an allogeneic HSCT recipient or a stem cell or donor lymphocyte infusion donor (not recorded which). It is not recorded whose cells these are; they may come from a transplant donor. Sequencing was carried out using blood, either unsorted or a sorted T cell fraction (not recorded which). The chain recombines TRBV12-3 or TRBV12-4 with TRBJ2-5; 10 positions match TRBD2. The DNA of the CDR3 is TGTGCCAGCAGTTTAGCGGTAGGATTAGCGGGAGGCAGGGCCCAAGAGACCCAGTACTTC. Translation gives CASSLAVGLAGGRAQETQYF.